Below, 26 T cell receptor beta chains from the same sample are listed, as sequenced in a study of T cells in Graves' hyperthyroidism and ophthalmopathy. There were TCR beta CDR3 regions amplified from RNA transcripts. Initially, a first-round RT-PCR of the TCR CDR3 employed the HTBI primer set. A single record per CDR3 protein comes from TCRdb applying MiXCR to the multiplex PCR reads. The sample consists of roughly 500,000 distinct CDR3 sequences, 46% of them appearing once. The sample comprised peripheral blood or thyroid tissue (not recorded which). Receptors originate from an adult woman with Graves' disease, either hyperthyroidism or ophthalmopathy (not recorded which).

This clonotype was seen once. The chain recombines TRBV29-1 with TRBJ1-1; D possibly corresponds to TRBD1 (5 bases). In germline, CDR1 is SQVTM, CDR2 ANQGSEA. V lost 6 bases to trimming and J lost 1 base, with 15 bases between them. This CDR3 contains 14 residues. CDR3 in amino acids: CSVDLQGKNTEAFF. The CDR3 nucleotides are TGCAGCGTAGACCTGCAGGGCAAGAACACTGAAGCTTTCTTT.

This clonotype was seen a single time. The chain joins TRBV6-1 to TRBJ1-1; no reliable D call. The CDR3 sequence is 11 residues long. Germline V CDR1 and CDR2: MNHNS, SASEGT. Trimming stripped 6 bases from V and 8 bases from J, with 10 bases between. Here the CDR3 reads CASRFGPEAFF. The CDR3 DNA follows: TGTGCCAGCAGGTTTGGACCGGAAGCTTTCTTT.

The rearrangement links TRBV14 to TRBJ1-2, with D possibly TRBD1 on 6 matching bases. CDR1 and CDR2 (germline): SGHDN, FVKESK. The length of the CDR3 is 14 residues. V lost 4 bases and J lost 2, with 11 bases in between. CDR3 sequence reads: CASSLIGQNYGYTF. CDR3 DNA: TGTGCCAGCAGCCTAATAGGACAGAACTATGGCTACACCTTC. The variable domain in full, with the rest retrieved from reference TRBV14 and TRBJ1-2, is EAGVTQFPSHSVIEKGQTVTLRCDPISGHDNLYWYRRVMGKEIKFLLHFVKESKQDESGMPNNRFLAERTGGTYSTLKVQPAELEDSGVYFCASSLIGQNYGYTFGSGTRLTVV.

The sample holds many counts of this clonotype. This rearrangement joins TRBV4-2 to TRBJ1-4; 7 nucleotides align to TRBD1. There are 14 residues in the CDR3. CDR1 is LGHNA, CDR2 YNFKEQ, per germline. After removal of 2 bases from V and 5 bases from J, the junction contained 2 bases not matched to a gene. The CDR3 reads CASSQQGVNEKLFF. Here the CDR3 DNA reads TGTGCCAGCAGCCAACAGGGGGTAAATGAAAAACTGTTTTTT.

This rearrangement joins TRBV7-8 to TRBJ2-7, with 7 bases lining up with TRBD1. This CDR3 is 14 amino acids long. Germline V lookup: CDR1 SGHVS, CDR2 FQNEAQ. With 5 bases clipped from V and 3 bases from J, the junction kept 7 bases outside the gene matches. This CDR3 reads CASSQIGTDYEQYF. For the CDR3, the DNA is TGTGCCAGCAGCCAAATCGGGACAGACTACGAGCAGTACTTC. Filled out from reference TRBV7-8 and TRBJ2-7, the complete variable domain reads GAGVSQSPRYKVAKRGQDVALRCDPISGHVSLFWYQQALGQGPEFLTYFQNEAQLDKSGLPSDRFFAERPEGSVSTLKIQRTQQEDSAVYLCASSQIGTDYEQYFGPGTRLTVT.

The chain links TRBV15 to TRBJ1-2; possible D gene TRBD1, 5 bases. V was shortened by 3 bases and J by 4 bases, with 15 bases between the two germline ends. The CDR3 has 15 residues. The germline gives CDR1 LNHNV, CDR2 YYDKDF (reference sequence). CDR3 in amino acids: CATSRAGEGTYGYTF. The CDR3 nucleotides read TGTGCCACCAGCAGGGCGGGGGAAGGGACCTATGGCTACACCTTC.

The V gene is TRBV10-3, the J gene TRBJ1-2; D gene uncertain. Per the germline V gene, CDR1 is ENHRY and CDR2 is SYGVKD. V was shortened by 7 bases and J by 1 base, with 13 bases between the two germline ends. CDR3 length: 14 residues. The CDR3 coding sequence is TGTGCCATCACCCAGTACAGCTATAACTATGGCTACACCTTC. It is translated as CAITQYSYNYGYTF.

In its sample, this clonotype was seen many times. This chain uses TRBV29-1 with TRBJ2-2; TRBD1 might be the D (6 bases). The CDR3 consists of 18 residues. V shed 0 bases and J shed 5 bases, with 22 bases lying between them. CDR1 is SQVTM, CDR2 ANQGSEA, per germline. The CDR3 is CSVEDREAGALGTGELFF. As DNA, the CDR3 is TGCAGCGTTGAAGATAGGGAAGCAGGGGCCCTTGGGACCGGGGAGCTGTTTTTT.

The table lists this clonotype with a few counts. This chain links TRBV6-6 with TRBJ2-7, with D maybe TRBD2 (6 bases). Germline V lookup: CDR1 MNHNY, CDR2 SVGAGI (reference sequence). The CDR3 consists of 19 residues. The V and J ends lost 7 bases and 3 bases respectively, with 31 bases between them. CDR3 bases: TGTGCCAGCAATTCCCCCTTCGCCGGGGCGACTAGGGGTTTCTACGAGCAGTACTTC. Its protein product is CASNSPFAGATRGFYEQYF.

V usage is TRBV7-6 and J usage is TRBJ1-1; tentatively, D is TRBD1 (6 bases). This CDR3 is 13 amino acids long. Germline CDR1 is SGHVS and CDR2 is FNYEAQ. The V end was cut by 8 bases, the J end by 1 base, with 11 bases between. This CDR3 reads CASHLRGNTEAFF. The CDR3 coding sequence is TGTGCCAGCCACCTCAGGGGGAACACTGAAGCTTTCTTT.

This clonotype has at least ten counts. This chain uses TRBV15 with TRBJ2-7; D may be TRBD2 (6 bases). With 0 bases removed from V and 7 bases from J, the gap between germline ends came to 19 bases. CDR3 length: 16 residues. Germline loops: CDR1 LNHNV, CDR2 YYDKDF (reference sequence). This chain's CDR3 is CATSRDLEGGPGEQYF. The CDR3 DNA sequence: TGTGCCACCAGCAGAGATCTCGAGGGAGGCCCGGGTGAGCAGTACTTC.

This clonotype was seen ten or more times. The chain has TRBV29-1 and TRBJ2-7, with 11 bases identical to TRBD1. Germline V gene lookup returns CDR1 SQVTM and CDR2 ANQGSEA. With V trimmed by 6 bases and J by 4 bases, 2 bases remained unmatched. The CDR3 runs to 12 residues. CDR3: CSVGDRGYEQYF. In nucleotides, the CDR3 is TGCAGCGTGGGGGACAGGGGGTACGAGCAGTACTTC.

In DNA form, the CDR3 reads TGTGCCATCAGTGAAGACCAGCGGCAGTACTTC. Protein product: CAISEDQRQYF. The chain carries TRBV10-3 and TRBJ2-7, with no clear D. Germline CDR1 is ENHRY and CDR2 is SYGVKD. V was trimmed by 3 bases and J by 9 bases, leaving 9 bases between them. The CDR3 is 11 amino acids.

This clonotype was detected only a few times. This chain uses TRBV29-1 with TRBJ2-7; D might be TRBD2 (5 bases). The CDR3 spans 13 residues. Per the germline V gene, CDR1 is SQVTM and CDR2 is ANQGSEA. V was pared by 8 bases and J by 0 bases, with 14 bases between. CDR3 amino acids: CSSTRGSSYEQYF. The CDR3 bases are TGCAGCAGTACCCGGGGAAGCTCCTACGAGCAGTACTTC.

This clonotype was recorded only once. The genes are TRBV7-9 and TRBJ1-2, with D uncertain. Germline CDR1 reads SEHNR; CDR2 reads FQNEAQ (reference sequence). The CDR3 contains 14 residues. Between the trimmed V and J ends, which lost 7 bases and 7 bases, there was a span of 19 bases. CDR3: CASITGPVLTGYTF. The CDR3 DNA is TGTGCCAGCATTACCGGACCTGTGCTTACTGGCTACACCTTC.

This clonotype was picked up one time. V is TRBV19 and J is TRBJ2-6; D gene uncertain. The CDR3 totals 14 residues. Germline CDR1 is LNHDA and CDR2 is SQIVND (reference sequence). V was trimmed by 1 base and J by 4 bases, leaving 5 bases between them. This CDR3 is CASSIGEGANVLTF. DNA for the CDR3: TGTGCCAGTAGTATAGGCGAGGGGGCCAACGTCCTGACTTTC.

This clonotype was picked up a small number of times. The chain is built from TRBV29-1 and TRBJ2-2; no reliable D call. This CDR3 has 13 residues. V gave up 7 bases and J gave up 1 base, with 10 bases separating them. Per the germline V gene, CDR1 is SQVTM and CDR2 is ANQGSEA. Here the CDR3 reads CSARRLNTGELFF. DNA for the CDR3: TGCAGCGCTCGTCGTCTGAACACCGGGGAGCTGTTTTTT.

The chain recombines TRBV12-3 or TRBV12-4 with TRBJ2-2; D remains ambiguous. This CDR3 has 12 residues. Trimming removed 3 bases from V and 6 bases from J, with 5 bases in between. CDR3 protein: CASSFSAGELFF. Here the CDR3 DNA reads TGTGCCAGCAGTTTTTCTGCCGGGGAGCTGTTTTTT.

The J gene is TRBJ2-5, the V gene TRBV7-8; tentative D call: TRBD1 (5 bases). Germline CDR1 SGHVS, CDR2 FQNEAQ. The CDR3 loop spans 15 amino acids. The germline V and J ends were trimmed by 2 bases and 4 bases, with 14 bases remaining between them. The CDR3 loop reads CASSLWRTPRETQYF. Here the CDR3 DNA reads TGTGCCAGCAGCTTATGGCGGACACCGCGAGAGACCCAGTACTTC. Using reference TRBV7-8 and TRBJ2-5 for the parts outside the CDR3, the full variable domain is GAGVSQSPRYKVAKRGQDVALRCDPISGHVSLFWYQQALGQGPEFLTYFQNEAQLDKSGLPSDRFFAERPEGSVSTLKIQRTQQEDSAVYLCASSLWRTPRETQYFGPGTRLLVL.

The chain recombines TRBV7-3 with TRBJ1-2, with unresolved D. Trimming pared 1 base from V and 4 bases from J, leaving 16 bases between. CDR3 length: 16 residues. From germline, CDR1 is SGHTA and CDR2 FQGTGA. CDR3 sequence (DNA): TGTGCCAGCAGCTTAAATTTGAGGATCTCCGGCTATGGCTACACCTTC. Translating gives CASSLNLRISGYGYTF.

This clonotype was seen only a few times. The chain has TRBV5-6 and TRBJ2-3; D unresolved. Trimming took off 4 bases at V and 2 bases at J, with 8 bases between the two ends. The CDR3 runs to 13 residues. CDR1 SGHDT and CDR2 YYEEEE come from the germline V gene. In DNA form, the CDR3 reads TGTGCCAGCAGCCCCCAACCCACAGATACGCAGTATTTT. Its translation: CASSPQPTDTQYF.

This clonotype has more than one count but fewer than ten. The chain joins TRBV28 to TRBJ2-2, with D unclear. Germline-derived CDR1 and CDR2 are MDHEN and SYDVKM. The length of the CDR3 is 12 residues. V lost 7 bases, J lost 3 bases, and 6 bases lay in between. The chain's CDR3 is CASKQDTGELFF. The CDR3 DNA sequence: TGTGCCAGCAAGCAGGACACCGGGGAGCTGTTTTTT. The full variable domain, rest sourced from reference TRBV28 and TRBJ2-2, is DVKVTQSSRYLVKRTGEKVFLECVQDMDHENMFWYRQDPGLGLRLIYFSYDVKMKEKGDIPEGYSVSREKKERFSLILESASTNQTSMYLCASKQDTGELFFGEGSRLTVL.

This sequence joins TRBV29-1 and TRBJ2-5; 10 positions match TRBD1. V dropped 3 bases and J dropped 5; count of bases not matched to a gene: 6. The germline V gene has CDR1 SQVTM and CDR2 ANQGSEA. The CDR3 contains 14 residues. The CDR3 coding sequence is TGCAGCGTTGAGAGGGACAGGGGCGGGGAGACCCAGTACTTC. Encoded protein: CSVERDRGGETQYF. The whole variable domain, remainder taken from reference TRBV29-1 and TRBJ2-5, is SAVISQKPSRDICQRGTSLTIQCQVDSQVTMMFWYRQQPGQSLTLIATANQGSEATYESGFVIDKFPISRPNLTFSTLTVSNMSPEDSSIYLCSVERDRGGETQYFGPGTRLLVL.

The chain employs TRBV2 and TRBJ2-5; 16 bases are shared with TRBD2. Losses at the gene ends were 3 bases for V and 6 bases for J; bases not matched to a gene: 10. Germline assignment: CDR1 SNHLY and CDR2 FYNNEI. This CDR3 is 18 amino acids long. Here the CDR3 reads CASSEPPGLAGGLKTQYF. The CDR3 DNA reads as TGTGCCAGCAGTGAGCCCCCGGGACTAGCGGGAGGGCTGAAGACCCAGTACTTC.

The chain links TRBV11-2 to TRBJ1-2, with 8 bases identical to TRBD1. The CDR3 loop spans 15 amino acids. The germline gives CDR1 SGHAT, CDR2 FQNNGV. The J segment lost 2 bases and the V segment lost 5 bases, leaving 7 bases of the junction unmatched. The CDR3 sequence is CASSQRTGQNYGYTF. CDR3 in DNA: TGTGCCAGCAGCCAAAGGACAGGGCAGAACTATGGCTACACCTTC.

This clonotype came up once. The rearrangement uses TRBV10-3 and TRBJ2-5; 8 nucleotides align to TRBD1. CDR3 length: 14 residues. The germline gives CDR1 ENHRY, CDR2 SYGVKD. The trim removed 2 bases at V and 4 bases at J, leaving 3 bases unmatched. The CDR3 nucleotides read TGTGCCATCAGTGAGGTCGACAGGGGAGAGACCCAGTACTTC. Translated, it gives CAISEVDRGETQYF.